The clone carrying this TCR beta chain turned up a few times. The antigen is unknown. Germline V gives CDR1 DFQATT, CDR2 SNEGSKA (reference sequence). Trimming at V came to 6 bases and at J to 8 bases, leaving 6 bases not matched to a gene. There are 14 residues in the CDR3. Donors uniformly comprised healthy Caucasians. A universal primer site was incorporated via template switching, and the cDNA contained unique molecular identifiers. Each CDR3 protein is one row after TCRdb ran MiXCR on the 5' RACE reads. The sample shows about 240,000 distinct CDR3 sequences, 10% to 13% of them seen only once. This specimen comes from a study of identical twins. General observations from the study: Insertions were reduced in abundant cord blood beta clonotypes but not in memory repertoires. Possibly, invariant MAIT and iNKT cells partly confounded zero-insertion analyses.

V is TRBV20-1 and J is TRBJ2-1, with 14 bases identical to TRBD2. This sequence originates from a man aged 45-60 years in good health. The sequenced sample consisted of memory T cells sorted from blood. DNA of the CDR3: TGCAGTGCGACCGGGACTAGCGGGAGCGATGAGCAGTTCTTC. It encodes CSATGTSGSDEQFF.